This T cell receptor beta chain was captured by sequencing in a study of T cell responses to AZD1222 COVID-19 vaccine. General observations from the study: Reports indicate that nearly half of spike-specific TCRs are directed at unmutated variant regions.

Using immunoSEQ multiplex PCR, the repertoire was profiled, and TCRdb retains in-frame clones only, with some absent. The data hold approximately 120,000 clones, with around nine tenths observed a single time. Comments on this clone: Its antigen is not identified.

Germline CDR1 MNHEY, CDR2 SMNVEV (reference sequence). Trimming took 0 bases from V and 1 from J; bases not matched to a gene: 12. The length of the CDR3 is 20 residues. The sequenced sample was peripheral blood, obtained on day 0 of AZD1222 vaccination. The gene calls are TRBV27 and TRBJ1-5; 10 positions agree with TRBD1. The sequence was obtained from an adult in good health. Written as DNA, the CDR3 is TGTGCCAGCAGTTTATCGCCGGGACAGGGGAAATTCGGGAGCAATCAGCCCCAGCATTTT. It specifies CASSLSPGQGKFGSNQPQHF.